Listed below are T cell receptor beta chains from one sample, sequenced in a study of T cells in Graves' hyperthyroidism and ophthalmopathy. TCRdb processed the multiplex PCR reads anew with MiXCR; each CDR3 protein has one entry. Counted here are about 590,000 distinct CDR3 sequences, about 15% occurring once; the ten biggest clones make up under 8%. Sequences were obtained from blood. Receptors were obtained from a woman in her thirties with Graves' hyperthyroidism. Both conserved end residues are part of each CDR3. D genes are given only for firm matches. The size of a clone is reported for some rows only, either as once, few or many, or as a class for expanded clones.

TRBJ2-1 | many | TRBV12-3/TRBV12-4 | . | CASSQLSSYNEQFF | TGTGCCAGCAGCCAGCTTAGCTCCTACAATGAGCAGTTCTTC
TRBJ1-6 | few | TRBV20-1 | . | CSARETFPYNSPLHF | TGCAGTGCTAGAGAGACTTTCCCCTATAATTCACCCCTCCACTTT
TRBJ2-5 | . | TRBV4-1 | TRBD2 | CASRQFGTSVETQYF | TGCGCCAGCAGGCAATTCGGGACTAGCGTAGAGACCCAGTACTTC
TRBJ2-7 | . | TRBV20-1 | . | CSARDRLEQYF | TGCAGTGCTAGAGATAGGCTCGAGCAGTACTTC
TRBJ2-2 | . | TRBV7-9 | . | CANPNMGTGELFF | TGTGCCAACCCTAACATGGGGACCGGGGAGCTGTTTTTT
TRBJ1-5 | many | TRBV11-2 | . | CASSLDWDTNQPQHF | TGTGCCAGCAGCTTAGATTGGGACACAAATCAGCCCCAGCATTTT
TRBJ2-1 | many | TRBV7-3 | . | CASSLGGGTNNEQFF | TGTGCCAGCAGCTTAGGGGGGGGCACGAACAATGAGCAGTTCTTC
TRBJ2-3 | many | TRBV12-5 | . | CASGLVQVGRFVDTQYF | TGTGCTAGTGGTTTGGTACAAGTCGGGAGATTTGTAGATACGCAGTATTTT
TRBJ2-7 | . | TRBV4-3 | TRBD1 | CASSQLGTGEYYEQYF | TGCGCCAGCAGCCAATTGGGGACAGGGGAGTATTACGAGCAGTACTTC
TRBJ2-7 | many | TRBV20-1 | TRBD1 | CSASPRDRSYEQYF | TGCAGTGCTAGCCCCCGGGACAGGAGCTACGAGCAGTACTTC
TRBJ2-1 | many | TRBV11-3 | TRBD2 | CASSPKASGSKHEQFF | TGTGCCAGCAGCCCCAAGGCCAGCGGGAGCAAGCATGAGCAGTTCTTC
TRBJ2-7 | many | TRBV7-9 | . | CASSLGGGSSYEQYF | TGTGCCAGCAGCTTAGGCGGAGGGAGCTCCTACGAGCAGTACTTC
TRBJ1-2 | many | TRBV28 | . | CASSLLGVPYGYTF | TGTGCCAGCAGCCTATTGGGGGTCCCCTATGGCTACACCTTC
TRBJ2-7 | many | TRBV3-1 | . | CASSPTSGGDPYEQYF | TGTGCCAGCAGCCCAACGTCGGGCGGAGACCCCTACGAGCAGTACTTC
TRBJ2-1 | many | TRBV20-1 | TRBD2 | CSAQELSGATFLNEQFF | TGCAGTGCTCAGGAACTTAGCGGGGCCACTTTTCTGAATGAGCAGTTCTTC
TRBJ2-3 | . | TRBV20-1 | TRBD2 | CSARGGRSGRGGDTQYF | TGCAGTGCTAGGGGGGGTCGGAGCGGGAGAGGAGGGGATACGCAGTATTTT
TRBJ2-1 | few | TRBV5-6 | TRBD2 | CASSLGGLAGYSEQFF | TGTGCCAGCAGCTTGGGGGGTCTAGCGGGATATAGTGAGCAGTTCTTC
TRBJ1-6 | . | TRBV10-3 | TRBD1 | CAIREGQDYNSPLHF | TGTGCCATCAGGGAGGGACAGGATTATAATTCACCCCTCCACTTT
TRBJ1-2 | many | TRBV28 | . | CASSLQHSGSRNYGYTF | TGTGCCAGCAGTTTACAACACAGCGGATCCCGGAACTATGGCTACACCTTC
TRBJ2-5 | many | TRBV30 | . | CAAINGVTQYF | TGTGCCGCAATAAACGGGGTGACCCAGTACTTC
TRBJ2-7 | many | TRBV7-2 | TRBD1 | CASSSGTGVGEQYF | TGTGCCAGCAGCTCCGGGACAGGGGTTGGCGAGCAGTACTTC
TRBJ1-4 | many | TRBV7-2 | . | CASSFNSATNEKLFF | TGTGCCAGCAGCTTTAACAGCGCAACTAATGAAAAACTGTTTTTT
TRBJ1-6 | few | TRBV12-3/TRBV12-4 | TRBD1 | CASSQDRGSPLHF | TGTGCCAGCAGTCAAGACAGGGGGTCACCCCTCCACTTT
TRBJ2-2 | few | TRBV5-1 | . | CASSLDRETGELFF | TGCGCCAGCAGCTTGGACAGGGAGACCGGGGAGCTGTTTTTT
TRBJ2-3 | . | TRBV20-1 | TRBD2 | CSARSASGYRTDTQYF | TGCAGTGCTAGATCGGCTAGCGGGTATCGGACAGATACGCAGTATTTT
TRBJ2-3 | many | TRBV18 | . | CASSRERADTQYF | TGTGCCAGCTCCCGTGAGAGGGCAGATACGCAGTATTTT
TRBJ2-1 | many | TRBV20-1 | . | CSALPSGDNEQFF | TGCAGTGCTTTGCCGTCTGGGGACAATGAGCAGTTCTTC
TRBJ1-1 | many | TRBV2 | . | CASRGMINTEAFF | TGTGCCAGCAGAGGGATGATTAACACTGAAGCTTTCTTT
TRBJ1-2 | few | TRBV29-1 | . | CSATGQPANYGYTF | TGCAGCGCGACCGGACAGCCAGCTAACTATGGCTACACCTTC
TRBJ1-1 | . | TRBV7-6 | . | CASSLVGGINTEAFF | TGTGCCAGCAGCTTAGTCGGGGGGATTAACACTGAAGCTTTCTTT
TRBJ2-1 | . | TRBV25-1 | TRBD2 | CASSEWLADEQFF | TGTGCCAGCAGTGAATGGCTAGCGGATGAGCAGTTCTTC
TRBJ2-7 | many | TRBV12-3/TRBV12-4 | . | CASSLASATSRYEQYF | TGTGCCAGCAGTTTAGCGAGTGCCACATCCCGTTACGAGCAGTACTTC
TRBJ1-2 | few | TRBV5-5 | . | CASSLAGTANYGYTF | TGTGCCAGCAGCTTGGCGGGAACTGCTAACTATGGCTACACCTTC
TRBJ2-7 | many | TRBV11-2 | . | CASSPLEGRAYEQYF | TGTGCCAGCAGCCCATTGGAGGGCAGGGCGTACGAGCAGTACTTC
TRBJ2-1 | many | TRBV28 | . | CASSLWKEEQFF | TGTGCCAGCAGTTTGTGGAAAGAAGAGCAGTTCTTC
TRBJ1-1 | . | TRBV5-1 | TRBD1 | CASSFTGGDTEAFF | TGCGCCAGCAGCTTTACAGGGGGGGACACTGAAGCTTTCTTT
TRBJ2-7 | many | TRBV2 | . | CASSGTYEQYF | TGTGCCAGCAGCGGGACCTACGAGCAGTACTTC
TRBJ2-2 | few | TRBV15 | . | CATSATGELFF | TGTGCCACCAGCGCCACCGGGGAGCTGTTTTTT
TRBJ1-1 | many | TRBV12-3/TRBV12-4 | . | CASSYSRQYTEAFF | TGTGCCAGCAGTTACTCCCGACAGTACACTGAAGCTTTCTTT
TRBJ2-2 | . | TRBV20-1 | . | CSARGSGELFF | TGCAGTGCTAGGGGGTCCGGGGAGCTGTTTTTT
TRBJ2-3 | . | TRBV27 | . | CASSLPQADTQYF | TGTGCCAGCAGTCTCCCTCAGGCAGATACGCAGTATTTT
TRBJ2-1 | few | TRBV18 | TRBD2 | CASSPLPSGSSYNEQFF | TGTGCCAGCTCACCACTCCCTAGCGGGAGCTCCTACAATGAGCAGTTCTTC
TRBJ1-3 | . | TRBV5-6 | TRBD1 | CASDLQGNSGNTIYF | TGTGCCAGCGACCTACAGGGGAACTCTGGAAACACCATATATTTT
TRBJ2-2 | . | TRBV4-1 | TRBD2 | CASSPPGLANTGELFF | TGCGCCAGCAGCCCTCCGGGACTAGCGAACACCGGGGAGCTGTTTTTT
TRBJ1-1 | many | TRBV6-1 | TRBD1 | CASTIWGQGGNTEAFF | TGTGCCAGCACCATATGGGGACAGGGGGGGAACACTGAAGCTTTCTTT
TRBJ2-7 | . | TRBV11-2 | . | CASSFATPSSEGNYEQYF | TGTGCCAGCAGTTTCGCAACCCCCTCGTCAGAAGGGAACTACGAGCAGTACTTC
TRBJ2-2 | . | TRBV10-3 | . | CAIREPGLQGTGELFF | TGTGCCATCAGGGAACCGGGACTCCAGGGCACCGGGGAGCTGTTTTTT
TRBJ1-3 | many | TRBV28 | . | CASSLDTANSGNTIYF | TGTGCCAGCAGTTTAGACACGGCGAACTCTGGAAACACCATATATTTT
TRBJ1-5 | . | TRBV4-1 | . | CASSLIGLPNQPQHF | TGCGCCAGCAGCCTTATCGGGCTCCCTAATCAGCCCCAGCATTTT
TRBJ1-1 | few | TRBV14 | . | CASSQDGQPNTEAFF | TGTGCCAGCAGCCAAGATGGGCAGCCGAACACTGAAGCTTTCTTT
TRBJ1-2 | many | TRBV20-1 | TRBD1 | CSAPGTANGGYTF | TGCAGTGCCCCAGGGACAGCTAATGGAGGCTACACCTTC
TRBJ2-1 | many | TRBV3-1 | . | CASSRLLTSYNEQFF | TGTGCCAGCAGCCGACTACTAACCTCTTACAATGAGCAGTTCTTC
TRBJ2-7 | few | TRBV30 | . | CAWSDSQWGEQYF | TGTGCCTGGAGTGATAGTCAGTGGGGCGAGCAGTACTTC
TRBJ2-5 | . | TRBV7-6 | TRBD2 | CASSDKDGRRETQYF | TGTGCCAGCAGCGATAAAGACGGGAGGCGAGAGACCCAGTACTTC
TRBJ1-6 | . | TRBV10-2 | . | CASSEVIRSSYNSPLHF | TGCGCCAGCAGTGAGGTTATACGAAGCTCCTATAATTCACCCCTCCACTTT